This section outlines one T cell receptor beta chain sequence together with its context. TCRdb fed the RACE reads into MiXCR, producing one record per CDR3 protein. The data contain about 57,000 distinct CDR3 sequences, about 9.3% of them seen just once; the ten biggest clones take up 10% to 15%. These data are taken from a study of human T cells and chemical hapten exposure. Study as a whole: On approximately 2 cm by approximately 2 cm of upper inner arm skin, sensitization was performed with 2% DPC.

The CDR3 is 14 amino acids. Germline CDR1 reads ENHRY; CDR2 reads SYGVKD. Trimming removed 6 bases from V and 2 bases from J, with 13 bases in between. The time point here: patch test 1, 2 weeks after DPC sensitization. Treatment specified: therapeutic diphenylcyclopropenone sensitization with weekly scalp DPC. J is TRBJ1-1 and V is TRBV10-3; D not certain. Specimen: whole blood, collected in connection with sensitization to the hapten diphenylcyclopropenone (DPC). This receptor was identified in a woman between 40 and 50 years old with alopecia areata. Some clones in this sample may be carry-over from other donors' samples. The CDR3, as DNA: TGTGCCATCAGCGAGAGGACGGTTAACACTGAAGCTTTCTTT. It specifies CAISERTVNTEAFF.